This T cell receptor beta chain is from a study of blood T cells in healthy people across ages. Regarding the study as a whole: Observed TCR beta diversity showed a strong correlation with the percentage of naive T cells as measured by flow cytometry. The lack of PBMC sorting stopped any conclusive naive versus antigen-experienced comparison. Naive CD4+ cell counts and diversity both ran higher in long-lived than in aged donors.

CDR1 SGHAT and CDR2 FQDESV come from the germline V gene (reference sequence). The CDR3 has 16 amino acids. V lost 4 bases and J lost 0, with 15 bases in between. The amount of total RNA extracted per sample was at least 5.5 micrograms. Primers used in a second PCR of about 6 to 12 cycles were a sample-barcoded 5' primer and a J-beta primer mix. Via MiXCR, TCRdb re-called the 5' RACE reads, giving one row per CDR3 protein. The sample consists of around 750,000 distinct CDR3 sequences, about 53% of them appearing once. Regarding this clonotype: The antigen remains unidentified.

The chain combines TRBV11-1 with TRBJ2-5; D is unclear. The receptor comes from an elderly man in good health. The source material was blood. This CDR3 is CASSSPLTMYQETQYF. The CDR3 DNA sequence: TGTGCCAGCAGCTCCCCACTAACTATGTACCAAGAGACCCAGTACTTC.